This T cell receptor (beta chain) was sequenced for a study of Ad26.COV2.S vaccination and SARS-CoV-2 variants. CDR1 and CDR2 from the germline V gene are SGHVS and FNYEAQ. V gave up 5 bases and J gave up 4 bases; unmatched junction bases: 12. CDR3 length: 16 residues. Data came from immunoSEQ multiplex PCR; TCRdb stores just in-frame clones and leaves some out. The sample yields roughly 400,000 clones, approximately 92% seen once. Specified treatment: roughly 18 received Ad26.COV2.S at low or high dose, single or two shots; 5 received placebo; per-sample allocation not given. Specimen acquisition occurred on day 63 following the initial vaccine or placebo injection. Donor was an adult aged 18-55 years in Boston.

This chain links TRBV7-6 with TRBJ2-7, with 9 positions matching TRBD1. The source material was peripheral blood, sampled in a trial of Ad26.COV2.S vaccine versus placebo. The receptor was derived from a person aged 18 to 59 who received the Ad26.COV2.S COVID-19 vaccine or a placebo. The CDR3 DNA is TGTGCCAGCAGCCCACAGGGGGCTTCTGCTCCATACGAGCAGTACTTC. It encodes CASSPQGASAPYEQYF.